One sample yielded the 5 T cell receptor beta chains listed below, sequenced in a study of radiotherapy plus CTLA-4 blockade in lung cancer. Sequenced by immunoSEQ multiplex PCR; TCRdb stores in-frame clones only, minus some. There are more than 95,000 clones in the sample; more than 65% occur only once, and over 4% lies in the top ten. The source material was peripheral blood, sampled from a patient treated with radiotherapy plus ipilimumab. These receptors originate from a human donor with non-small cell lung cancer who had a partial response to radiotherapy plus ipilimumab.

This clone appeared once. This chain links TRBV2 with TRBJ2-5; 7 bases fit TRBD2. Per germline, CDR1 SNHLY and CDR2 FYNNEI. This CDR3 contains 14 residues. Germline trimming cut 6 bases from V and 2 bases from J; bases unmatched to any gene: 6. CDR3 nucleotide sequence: TGTGCCAGCAGCGGAGGACTAGGACAAGAGACCCAGTACTTC. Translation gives CASSGGLGQETQYF.

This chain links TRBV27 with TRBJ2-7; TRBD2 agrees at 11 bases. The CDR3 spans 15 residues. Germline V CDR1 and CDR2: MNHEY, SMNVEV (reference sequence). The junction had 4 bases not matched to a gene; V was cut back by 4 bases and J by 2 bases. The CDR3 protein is CASSYSGRAPYEQYV. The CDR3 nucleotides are TGTGCCAGCAGTTATAGCGGGAGGGCCCCCTACGAGCAGTACGTC.

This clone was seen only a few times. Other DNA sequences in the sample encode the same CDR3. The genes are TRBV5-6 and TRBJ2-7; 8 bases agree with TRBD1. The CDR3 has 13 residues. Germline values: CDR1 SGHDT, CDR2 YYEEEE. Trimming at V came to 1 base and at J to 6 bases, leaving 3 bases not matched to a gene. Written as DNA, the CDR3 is TGTGCCAGCAGCTTGAACCAGGGGGCCGAGCAGTACTTC. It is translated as CASSLNQGAEQYF.

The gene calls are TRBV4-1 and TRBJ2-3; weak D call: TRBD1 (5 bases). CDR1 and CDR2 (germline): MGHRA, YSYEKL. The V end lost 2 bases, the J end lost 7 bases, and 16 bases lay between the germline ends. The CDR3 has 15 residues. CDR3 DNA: TGCGCCAGCAGCCAAATGCCCGCCTGGGGCAATACGCAGTATTTT. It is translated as CASSQMPAWGNTQYF.

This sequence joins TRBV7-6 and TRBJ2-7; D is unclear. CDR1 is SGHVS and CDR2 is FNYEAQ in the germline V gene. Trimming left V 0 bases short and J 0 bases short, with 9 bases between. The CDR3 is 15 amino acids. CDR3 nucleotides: TGTGCCAGCAGCTTAGCTAGCTCGAGCTCCTACGAGCAGTACTTC. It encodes CASSLASSSSYEQYF.